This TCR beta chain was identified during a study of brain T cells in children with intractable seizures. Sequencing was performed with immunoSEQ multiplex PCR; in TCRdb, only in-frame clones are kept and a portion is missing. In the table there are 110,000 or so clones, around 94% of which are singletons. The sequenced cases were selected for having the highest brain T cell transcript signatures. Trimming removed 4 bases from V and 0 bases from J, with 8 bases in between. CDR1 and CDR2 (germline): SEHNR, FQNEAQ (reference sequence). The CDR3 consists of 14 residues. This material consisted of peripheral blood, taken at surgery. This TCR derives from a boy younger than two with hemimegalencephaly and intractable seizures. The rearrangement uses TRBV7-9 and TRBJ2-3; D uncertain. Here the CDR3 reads CASSSPWSTDTQYF. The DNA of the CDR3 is TGTGCCAGCAGCTCTCCATGGAGCACAGATACGCAGTATTTT.